This entry lists 28 T cell receptor beta chains sequenced from one sample in a study of tissue T cells after allogeneic stem cell transplantation. Clones were sequenced by immunoSEQ multiplex PCR, and TCRdb holds only the in-frame ones, with some missing. The profile shows 4,500 to 5,500 clones, 35% to 50% of them singletons. Time point noted: mouse harvest day 14 after allogeneic transplant. The graft held 10^6 splenic CD5+ T cells and 10^7 T-cell-depleted bone marrow cells. The sequencing sample was made of gut tissue. These receptors came from a female BALB/c mouse given C57BL/6 T cells with graft-versus-host disease after an allogeneic hematopoietic cell transplant.

This clone was seen once. The germline and genes are mouse ones. The DNA ends 1 residue before the CDR3 does, and the rest of the CDR3 is filled in from the germline J gene. The chain recombines TRBV5 with TRBJ2-3; weak D call: TRBD2 (5 bases). Trimming cost V 0 bases and J 0 bases, with 10 bases left between them. Germline V lookup: CDR1 LGHNA, CDR2 YNLKQL (reference sequence). The CDR3 length is 16 residues. The CDR3 loop reads CASSQERLGSAETLYF. CDR3 DNA (partial): TGTGCCAGCAGCCAAGAGCGGCTGGGTAGTGCAGAAACGCTGTAT.

Comments on this clone: The gene symbols are mouse symbols. CDR3 DNA (partial): TGTGCCTGGAGTCTAGGCAGGGGGGGTCAAAACACCTTGTAC. As protein: CAWSLGRGGQNTLY. The entire CDR3 is CAWSLGRGGQNTLYF. V and J are TRBV31 and TRBJ2-4; D possibly corresponds to TRBD1 (7 bases). The read comes to an end 1 residue before the CDR3 does, leaving the germline J gene to fill in the end. This CDR3 region has 15 residues. In germline, CDR1 is GKSSPN, CDR2 SITVG. Between the trimmed V and J ends, which lost 0 bases and 1 base, there was a span of 11 bases.

On this clone itself: The listed genes are named as in mouse. The read halts 1 residue ahead of the CDR3 end, with the missing end drawn from the germline J gene. This sequence joins TRBV31 and TRBJ2-4, with D uncertain. The length of the CDR3 is 10 residues. Germline CDR1 reads GKSSPN; CDR2 reads SITVG. V lost 3 bases and J lost 3, with 1 base in between. The sequenced CDR3 bases are TGTGCCTGGAGGCAAAACACCTTGTAC. It yields the protein CAWRQNTLY. From start to end, the CDR3 is CAWRQNTLYF.

This clone was detected a few times. Genes and germline come from the mouse. Read sequence stops 1 residue before the CDR3 end, and the germline J gene provides the missing end. The chain employs TRBV13-2 and TRBJ1-4; no reliable D call. In germline, CDR1 is NNHNN, CDR2 SYGAGS (reference sequence). Deletions cut 4 bases from V and 0 bases from J, with 13 bases between. CDR3 length equals 16 residues. Partial CDR3 DNA: TGTGCCAGCGGTCCCCCGGAGGGATTTTCCAACGAAAGATTATTT. Encoded protein: CASGPPEGFSNERLF. The whole CDR3 region reads CASGPPEGFSNERLFF.

This clone was seen a single time. The gene names here belong to mouse. Read coverage stops 1 residue before the CDR3 terminus; the germline J gene supplies the remainder. V and J are TRBV19 and TRBJ1-1; 10 bases fit TRBD1. Germline V gene sequence: CDR1 FNHDT, CDR2 SITEND (reference sequence). This CDR3 is 16 amino acids long. Losses at the gene ends were 0 bases for V and 3 bases for J; bases not matched to a gene: 5. CDR3 DNA, as far as it was read: TGTGCCAGCAGTATAGTGGGGACAGGGGAGGACACAGAAGTCTTC. It codes for CASSIVGTGEDTEVF. The full CDR3 protein is CASSIVGTGEDTEVFF.

As concerns this clone: Mouse names are used for the genes. The read gets to within 1 residue of the CDR3 end, and the germline J gene fills in the rest. The chain joins TRBV13-3 to TRBJ2-4; D may match TRBD1 or TRBD2 (6 bases each). The V end was cut by 1 base, the J end by 0 bases, with 9 bases between. The CDR3 runs 15 residues. Germline V gene data show CDR1 as NNHDY and CDR2 as SYVADS. The CDR3 DNA, read in part, is TGTGCCAGCAGTGATTTGGGGGCTAGTCAAAACACCTTGTAC. Its protein product is CASSDLGASQNTLY. The full CDR3 is CASSDLGASQNTLYF.

This clone occurred a few times. Mouse germline and gene names are used. The part of the CDR3 DNA that was read is TGTGCCAGCAGCCAAGAACGGGGAAACACCGGGCAGCTCTAC. Amino acids: CASSQERGNTGQLY. Given in full, the CDR3 is CASSQERGNTGQLYF. The chain has TRBV5 and TRBJ2-2; D ambiguous. The CDR3 is cut off 1 residue early in the read; its end comes from the germline J gene. CDR1 LGHNA and CDR2 YNLKQL come from the germline V gene (reference sequence). The CDR3 has 15 amino acids. Between the trimmed V and J ends, which lost 0 bases and 1 base, there was a span of 6 bases.

As for this clone: The gene names given are mouse names. The observed sequence ends 1 residue before the CDR3 terminus, with the missing tail filled in from the germline J gene. The rearrangement uses TRBV3 and TRBJ2-7, with 9 bases matching TRBD2. Germline assignment: CDR1 SNHLY and CDR2 FYNGKV (reference sequence). V was pared by 6 bases and J by 2 bases, with 5 bases of the junction left unmatched. This CDR3 comprises 14 residues. CDR3: CASRPWGGTYEQYF. The CDR3 bases that were read are TGTGCCAGCAGGCCCTGGGGGGGGACCTATGAACAGTAC.

Regarding this clone: Germline and genes here are mouse. The CDR3 end falls 1 residue outside the read, so it is completed with the germline J gene. The chain employs TRBV19 and TRBJ2-7; D not resolved. The V end lost 2 bases, the J end lost 3 bases, and 6 bases lay between the germline ends. CDR1 is FNHDT, CDR2 SITEND, per germline (reference sequence). The length of the CDR3 is 12 residues. The sequenced part of the CDR3 DNA is TGTGCCAGCAGTATGGATCTCTATGAACAGTAC. The encoded protein is CASSMDLYEQY. The whole CDR3 is CASSMDLYEQYF.

With respect to this clone: Germline and genes: mouse. Read sequence stops 1 residue before the CDR3 end, and the germline J gene provides the missing end. The chain employs TRBV1 and TRBJ2-5, with 10 bases that match TRBD2. J was trimmed by 0 bases and V by 5 bases; bases with no gene match: 2. CDR3 length equals 15 residues. Germline-derived CDR1 and CDR2 are NSQYPW and LRSPGD (reference sequence). The CDR3: CTCSLTGGNQDTQYF. The sequenced CDR3 bases are TGCACCTGCAGTCTGACTGGGGGGAACCAAGACACCCAGTAC.

A note on this clone: Mouse gene names and germline throughout. The CDR3 end lies 1 residue beyond the end of the read and is filled in from the germline J gene. This chain joins TRBV16 and TRBJ2-5; D is unresolved. V was shortened by 0 bases and J by 4 bases, with 8 bases between the two germline ends. The germline V gene has CDR1 SGHSA and CDR2 FRNQAP. The CDR3 has 14 amino acids. CDR3 DNA (partial): TGTGCAAGCAGCTTAGAGGGGAGCAAAGACACCCAGTAC. It codes for CASSLEGSKDTQY. The entire CDR3 sequence reads CASSLEGSKDTQYF.

Turning to this clone: These gene names are mouse names. The observed sequence ends 1 residue before the CDR3 terminus, with the missing tail filled in from the germline J gene. The chain joins TRBV23 to TRBJ2-4; the table names TRBD2, a call not compared with the DNA. CDR3 size: 14 residues. CDR1 and CDR2 (germline): KGHTA, FQNQQP. This chain's CDR3 is CSSSRDWGQNTLYF. CDR3 bases read: TGCTCCAGCAGTCGAGACTGGGGGCAAAACACCTTGTAC.

About this clone: Gene names are the mouse ones. Coverage ceases 1 residue before the CDR3 finishes, and the germline J gene fills in the end. The chain uses TRBV12-2 and TRBJ2-7, with 12 bases identical to TRBD2. Germline V gene data show CDR1 as SGHLS and CDR2 as HYDKME. V shed 4 bases, J shed 6 bases, and the junction held 6 bases outside the gene matches. The CDR3 is 14 amino acids. CDR3 DNA, as far as it was read: TGTGCCAGCTCCCCAGGGACTGGGGGGTTTGAACAGTAC. Translating gives CASSPGTGGFEQY. The full CDR3 reads CASSPGTGGFEQYF.

As regards this clone: The junction departs from germline at one end; a sequencing error may be responsible. Gene names and germline match the mouse. The CDR3 end lies 1 residue beyond the end of the read and is filled in from the germline J gene. The chain carries TRBV13-2 and TRBJ1-4, with 7 bases matching TRBD1. CDR1 NNHNN and CDR2 SYGAGS come from the germline V gene (reference sequence). This CDR3 has 14 amino acids. The DNA read from the CDR3 is TGTGCCGGCGGTGACAGGGCCGCCAACGAAAGATTATTT. Its translation is CAGGDRAANERLF. The full CDR3 protein is CAGGDRAANERLFF.

Note on this clone: Genes and germline come from the mouse. Read coverage stops 1 residue before the CDR3 terminus; the germline J gene supplies the remainder. This chain connects TRBV13-3 to TRBJ1-3, with D possibly matching TRBD1 (6 bases). In germline, CDR1 is NNHDY, CDR2 SYVADS. V shed 4 bases and J shed 2 bases, with 13 bases lying between them. The CDR3 extends over 15 amino acids. The CDR3 DNA, read in part, is TGTGCCAGCAGTTGGGGGCGGGGGGCTGGAAATACGCTCTAT. It translates to CASSWGRGAGNTLY. The entire CDR3 reads CASSWGRGAGNTLYF. Filled out from reference TRBV13-3 and TRBJ1-3, the complete variable domain reads EAAVTQSPRSKVAVTGGKVTLSCHQTNNHDYMYWYRQDTGHGLRLIHYSYVADSTEKGDIPDGYKASRPSQENFSLILELASLSQTAVYFCASSWGRGAGNTLYFGEGSRLIVV.

Of note for this clone: Any gene name here is a mouse gene name. The CDR3 is cut off 1 residue early in the read; its end comes from the germline J gene. V usage is TRBV26 and J usage is TRBJ2-5; perhaps TRBD1 as D (6 bases). CDR3 length equals 13 residues. CDR1 is KGHPV and CDR2 is FQNQEV in the germline V gene (reference sequence). V dropped 4 bases and J dropped 1 base, with 6 bases sitting between them. CDR3 sequence: CASSRTDQDTQYF. The CDR3 bases that were read are TGTGCCAGCAGTCGGACAGACCAAGACACCCAGTAC.

Note on this clone: Gene names and germline match the mouse. The read halts 1 residue ahead of the CDR3 end, with the missing end drawn from the germline J gene. V gene TRBV26 combines with J gene TRBJ1-2, with D tentatively TRBD1 (5 bases). V lost 6 bases, J lost 0 bases, and 8 bases lay in between. From germline, CDR1 is KGHPV and CDR2 FQNQEV (reference sequence). The CDR3 sequence is 13 residues long. The CDR3 region is CASRRTTNSDYTF. The part of the CDR3 DNA that was read is TGTGCCAGCAGACGGACAACAAACTCCGACTACACC.

On this clone itself: The gene names given are mouse names. The CDR3 is cut off 1 residue early in the read; its end comes from the germline J gene. The chain is built from TRBV3 and TRBJ1-2, with a tentative D call TRBD1 (6 bases). This CDR3 comprises 14 residues. Trimming left V 4 bases short and J 0 bases short, with 9 bases between. Germline V lookup: CDR1 SNHLY, CDR2 FYNGKV (reference sequence). CDR3: CASSSTGANSDYTF. The sequenced CDR3 bases are TGTGCCAGCAGCTCGACAGGAGCAAACTCCGACTACACC.

Remarks on this clone: Gene labels here are mouse ones. The read ends 1 residue before the CDR3 terminus; that terminus is restored from the germline J gene. The V and J genes are TRBV3 and TRBJ2-1; 10 bases fit TRBD2. CDR3 size: 16 residues. The germline CDR1 and CDR2 sequences are SNHLY and FYNGKV (reference sequence). The trim removed 2 bases at V and 3 bases at J, leaving 4 bases unmatched. The CDR3 spells CASSLRWGGAYAEQFF. The sequenced CDR3 bases are TGTGCCAGCAGCTTACGCTGGGGGGGCGCCTATGCTGAGCAGTTC.

About this clone: Any gene name here is a mouse gene name. The read finishes 1 residue shy of the CDR3 end, and the germline J gene is used to complete it. The rearrangement links TRBV13-2 to TRBJ2-3, with 10 bases identical to TRBD2. Germline values: CDR1 NNHNN, CDR2 SYGAGS (reference sequence). Losses at the gene ends were 2 bases for V and 1 base for J; bases not matched to a gene: 1. The length of the CDR3 is 15 residues. CDR3 DNA, as far as it was read: TGTGCCAGCGGTGACTGGGGGGGCGGTGCAGAAACGCTGTAT. This encodes CASGDWGGGAETLY. The entire CDR3 protein reads CASGDWGGGAETLYF.

A word on this clone: Gene names are mouse gene names. The read ends 1 residue shy of where the CDR3 ends; the end is completed using the germline J gene. The chain has TRBV31 and TRBJ2-5, with 7 bases identical to TRBD2. There are 14 residues in the CDR3. Germline assignment: CDR1 GKSSPN and CDR2 SITVG. V lost 0 bases and J lost 3; bases outside the gene matches: 3. CDR3 DNA, as far as it was read: TGTGCCTGGAGTCTGGGGGGGGGACAAGACACCCAGTAC. It encodes CAWSLGGGQDTQY. The entire CDR3 reads CAWSLGGGQDTQYF. Drawing the rest from reference TRBV31 and TRBJ2-5, the complete variable domain is AQTIHQWPVAEIKAVGSPLSLGCTIKGKSSPNLYWYWQATGGTLQQLFYSITVGQVESVVQLNLSASRPKDDQFILSTEKLLLSHSGFYLCAWSLGGGQDTQYFGPGTRLLVL.

By share, this clone counts as large. Gene names follow the mouse nomenclature. The CDR3 goes on 1 residue after the read ends, and that part is filled in from the germline J gene. The gene calls are TRBV13-3 and TRBJ1-3; D is ambiguous. Trimming left V 0 bases short and J 2 bases short, with 0 bases between. CDR3 length: 12 amino acids. Germline assignment: CDR1 NNHDY and CDR2 SYVADS. CDR3 in amino acids: CASSDAGNTLYF. Partial CDR3 DNA: TGTGCCAGCAGTGATGCTGGAAATACGCTCTAT.

By share, this clone counts as medium-sized. Gene and germline names: mouse. The read halts 1 residue ahead of the CDR3 end, with the missing end drawn from the germline J gene. V is TRBV1 and J is TRBJ2-7; D ambiguous. V was shortened by 0 bases and J by 0 bases, with 9 bases between the two germline ends. Germline-derived CDR1 and CDR2 are NSQYPW and LRSPGD (reference sequence). The CDR3 consists of 15 residues. The sequenced part of the CDR3 DNA is TGCACCTGCAGTGCAGAGCCGGGCCCCTCCTATGAACAGTAC. Its translation: CTCSAEPGPSYEQY. The CDR3 reads in full as CTCSAEPGPSYEQYF.

With respect to this clone: Genes and germline are mouse. With the read ending 1 residue before the CDR3 end, the germline J gene is used to fill in that end. This chain joins TRBV15 and TRBJ1-1; D ambiguous. The CDR3 is made up of 10 amino acids. Germline assignment: CDR1 SGHND and CDR2 FRSKSL. Trimming removed 5 bases from V and 7 bases from J, with 5 bases in between. CDR3 protein: CASSPGEVFF. The CDR3 bases that were read are TGTGCCAGCAGTCCAGGAGAAGTCTTC.

As for this clone: Genes and germline come from the mouse. The observed sequence ends 1 residue before the CDR3 terminus, with the missing tail filled in from the germline J gene. The rearrangement links TRBV3 to TRBJ2-4; D possibly uses TRBD1 or TRBD2 (6 bases each). Trimming pared 3 bases from V and 0 bases from J, leaving 10 bases between. The V gene's germline CDR1 is SNHLY and CDR2 FYNGKV (reference sequence). There are 15 residues in the CDR3. CDR3 amino acids: CASSLRGTSQNTLYF. The sequenced part of the CDR3 DNA is TGTGCCAGCAGCTTGAGGGGGACTAGTCAAAACACCTTGTAC.

A word on this clone: Gene names follow the mouse nomenclature. The read finishes 1 residue shy of the CDR3 end, and the germline J gene is used to complete it. V and J are TRBV31 and TRBJ2-7, with TRBD2 matching over 10 bases. The length of the CDR3 is 12 residues. The germline CDR1 and CDR2 sequences are GKSSPN and SITVG. With 2 bases clipped from V and 6 bases from J, the junction kept 1 base outside the gene matches. The part of the CDR3 DNA that was read is TGTGCCTGGAGTGGGGACTGGGGTGAACAGTAC. Translating gives CAWSGDWGEQY. The entire CDR3 sequence reads CAWSGDWGEQYF.

This clone is medium-sized (0.01 to 0.1%) by share. The germline and genes are mouse ones. Read coverage stops 1 residue before the CDR3 terminus; the germline J gene supplies the remainder. The chain recombines TRBV13-1 with TRBJ1-4; a weak D match, TRBD1 (6 bases). Trimming stripped 4 bases from V and 7 bases from J, with 8 bases between. Germline lookup yields CDR1 NSHNY and CDR2 SYGAGN. This CDR3 is 12 amino acids long. CDR3 loop: CASSTGIERLFF. The part of the CDR3 DNA that was read is TGTGCCAGCAGTACAGGGATCGAAAGATTATTT.

This clone was found a few times. The gene symbols are mouse symbols. The read comes to an end 1 residue before the CDR3 does, leaving the germline J gene to fill in the end. The chain couples TRBV13-1 to TRBJ2-2; D is uncertain. Per the germline V gene, CDR1 is NSHNY and CDR2 is SYGAGN. This CDR3 region has 12 residues. V shed 6 bases and J shed 4 bases, with 7 bases lying between them. The CDR3 DNA, read in part, is TGTGCCAGCAAGAGGGCCACCGGGCAGCTCTAC. Encoded protein: CASKRATGQLY. The entire CDR3 protein reads CASKRATGQLYF.